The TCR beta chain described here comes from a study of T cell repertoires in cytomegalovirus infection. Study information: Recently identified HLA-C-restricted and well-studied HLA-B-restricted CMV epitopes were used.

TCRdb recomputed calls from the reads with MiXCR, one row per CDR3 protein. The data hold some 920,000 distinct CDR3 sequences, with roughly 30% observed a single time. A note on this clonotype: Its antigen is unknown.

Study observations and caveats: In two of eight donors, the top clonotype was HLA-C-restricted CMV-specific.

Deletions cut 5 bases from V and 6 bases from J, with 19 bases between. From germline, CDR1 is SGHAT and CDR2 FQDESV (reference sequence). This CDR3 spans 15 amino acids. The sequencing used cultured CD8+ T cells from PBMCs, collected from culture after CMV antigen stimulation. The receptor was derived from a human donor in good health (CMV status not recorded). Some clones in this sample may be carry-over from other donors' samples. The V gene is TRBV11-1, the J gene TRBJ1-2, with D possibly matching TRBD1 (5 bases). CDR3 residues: CASSAGTASIHGYTF. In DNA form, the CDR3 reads TGTGCCAGCAGCGCCGGGACGGCGTCTATCCATGGCTACACCTTC.